This T cell receptor beta chain was observed in a study of blood T cell repertoires in COVID-19. On the study more broadly: Both acute and convalescent COVID-19 samples were obtained from the United States, Italy and Spain. T cells, B-cell-depleted T cells, or PBMCs provided the cDNA or gDNA that served as material.

Authors' data handling: Amplification from reference gene primers served as the basis for estimated nucleated cell counts. The protocol was immunoSEQ multiplex PCR, while the TCRdb copy is restricted to in-frame clones and leaves out a portion. D and trimming come from the DNA, and the V and J calls and clone size come from that table. Among some 300,000 clones listed, 85% were seen once. CDR1 and CDR2 (germline): MDHEN, SYDVKM. This CDR3 spans 16 amino acids. Between the trimmed V and J ends, which lost 6 bases and 0 bases, there was a span of 15 bases. Source material: peripheral blood. The receptor comes from a woman aged 50 to 65 with active or convalescent COVID-19. The chain employs TRBV28 and TRBJ1-3; D gene uncertain. The DNA of the CDR3 is TGTGCCAGCAGGGCCCCCCCGGGTTACTCTGGAAACACCATATATTTT. Amino acid sequence: CASRAPPGYSGNTIYF.